Below, 28 T cell receptor beta chains from the same sample are listed, as sequenced in a study of molecular identifiers for immune sequencing clone quantification. From the PCR reads, TCRdb called clonotypes with MiXCR, one entry per CDR3 protein. Of 65,000 or so distinct CDR3 sequences in the sample, around 20% were seen once. Sequenced: naive CD8+ T cells from blood, with Jurkat cell RNA spiked in. Subset in this sample: FACS-sorted CD8+CD4-CCR7+CD45RA+ naive T cells. These receptor sequences come from a human donor in good health. Some libraries in this study had Jurkat cell RNA spiked in.

This clonotype was counted many times. The chain employs TRBV9 and TRBJ2-5; no clear D gene. The V end was cut by 3 bases, the J end by 5 bases, with 17 bases between. CDR1 is SGDLS and CDR2 is YYNGEE in the germline V gene. This CDR3 is 15 amino acids long. The CDR3 sequence is CASSEVIAMEETQYF. CDR3 DNA sequence: TGTGCCAGCAGCGAAGTCATAGCCATGGAGGAGACCCAGTACTTC.

The sample holds many counts of this clonotype. The chain couples TRBV7-3 to TRBJ2-1; the match to TRBD2 covers 9 bases. The germline CDR1 and CDR2 sequences are SGHTA and FQGTGA. The trim removed 6 bases at V and 3 bases at J, leaving 3 bases unmatched. The CDR3 is 14 residues long. CDR3: CASSSSGVYNEQFF. In DNA form, the CDR3 reads TGTGCCAGCAGTTCTAGCGGGGTCTACAATGAGCAGTTCTTC.

This clonotype was observed a handful of times. V gene TRBV5-4 combines with J gene TRBJ2-7; 8 bases match TRBD1. J was trimmed by 2 bases and V by 4 bases; bases with no gene match: 5. CDR3 size: 14 residues. Germline V gene data show CDR1 as SGHNT and CDR2 as YYREEE (reference sequence). The DNA for the CDR3 is TGTGCCAGCAGCCGGACAGGGAGCCCCTACGAGCAGTACTTC. Translation: CASSRTGSPYEQYF.

This clonotype was counted many times. This chain links TRBV11-2 with TRBJ2-1; 9 bases map to TRBD2. Looked up from germline, CDR1 is SGHAT and CDR2 is FQNNGV. V shed 2 bases, J shed 7 bases, and the junction held 9 bases outside the gene matches. CDR3 size: 16 residues. In DNA form, the CDR3 reads TGTGCCAGCAGCTTACCATACCCAGCGGGAGGAAATGAGCAGTTCTTC. Residues: CASSLPYPAGGNEQFF.

This clonotype was seen repeatedly, ten times or more. CDR3 residues: CASSFSGFQPQHF. CDR3 nucleotide sequence: TGTGCCAGCAGTTTTTCAGGTTTTCAGCCCCAGCATTTT. V usage is TRBV12-3 or TRBV12-4 and J usage is TRBJ1-5; no firm D call. The CDR3 length is 13 residues. The V and J ends lost 3 bases and 6 bases respectively, with 9 bases between them.

This clonotype was picked up many times. The rearrangement joins TRBV6-2 or TRBV6-3 to TRBJ2-3, with unresolved D. The CDR3 covers 14 residues. Germline V lookup: CDR1 MNHEY, CDR2 SVGEGT. Between the trimmed V and J ends, which lost 2 bases and 4 bases, there was a span of 10 bases. CDR3 sequence reads: CASSYTRRSDTQYF. The DNA of the CDR3 is TGTGCCAGCAGTTACACCAGACGCTCAGATACGCAGTATTTT.

As to this clonotype: A much larger clone lies one base from this, so it may be a read error. The V and J genes are TRBV5-6 and TRBJ1-3; tentative D call: TRBD1 (6 bases). The germline V gene encodes CDR1 SGHDT and CDR2 YYEEEE. The CDR3 length is 19 residues. CDR3 nucleotides: TGTGCCAGCAGCTTGGTAACAGGGTCCCGAATTCTCTCTGGAAGCACCATATATTTT. Encoded protein: CASSLVTGSRILSGSTIYF. Using reference TRBV5-6 and TRBJ1-3 for the parts outside the CDR3, the full variable domain is DAGVTQSPTHLIKTRGQQVTLRCSPKSGHDTVSWYQQALGQGPQFIFQYYEEEERQRGNFPDRFSGHQFPNYSSELNVNALLLGDSALYLCASSLVTGSRILSGSTIYFGEGSWLTVV.

This clonotype has a count of ten or more. This chain links TRBV13 with TRBJ2-3; no clear D gene. V lost 6 bases and J 1 base, leaving 14 bases between the germline ends. CDR3 length equals 15 residues. CDR1 and CDR2 (germline): PRHDT, FYEKMQ (reference sequence). CDR3 amino acids: CASRPTYVGTDTQYF. CDR3 DNA: TGTGCCAGCAGACCGACCTATGTTGGCACAGATACGCAGTATTTT.

The chain uses TRBV11-3 and TRBJ1-5; D remains unclear. CDR1 and CDR2 from the germline V gene are SGHNT and YENEEA. The CDR3 is 13 residues long. Trimming stripped 6 bases from V and 4 bases from J, with 10 bases between. The CDR3: CASSPTANQPQHF. The CDR3 nucleotides are TGTGCCAGCAGTCCAACAGCGAATCAGCCCCAGCATTTT.

The chain is built from TRBV6-2 or TRBV6-3 and TRBJ2-7, with D perhaps matching TRBD1 or TRBD2 (6 bases each). The germline V and J ends were trimmed by 0 bases and 3 bases, with 18 bases remaining between them. The CDR3 contains 17 residues. Per germline, CDR1 MNHEY and CDR2 SVGEGT. CDR3 nucleotides: TGTGCCAGCAGTTACTCTGGGTTTGCCGGGGGCTACTACGAGCAGTACTTC. It codes for CASSYSGFAGGYYEQYF.

This clonotype showed up just a few times. A clone one base away is much larger, so this may be a read error. The CDR3 end shows no conserved phenylalanine or tryptophan, and so a read error is likely. V and J are TRBV6-1 and TRBJ1-5, with a possible D match to TRBD1 (5 bases). CDR1 and CDR2 (germline): MNHNS, SASEGT. The CDR3 extends over 12 amino acids. Deletions cut 6 bases from V and 5 bases from J, with 8 bases between. The CDR3 DNA reads as TGTGCCAGCAGGGGACCTTATCAGCCCCAGCATTCT. This encodes CASRGPYQPQHS.

This clonotype was picked up many times. The rearrangement uses TRBV30 and TRBJ2-3, with D possibly TRBD2 on 6 matching bases. The CDR3 consists of 20 residues. V gave up 0 bases and J gave up 2 bases, with 27 bases separating them. Per germline, CDR1 GTSNPN and CDR2 SVGIG (reference sequence). The CDR3 loop is CAWSVLSWGRRLRDTDTQYF. The DNA for the CDR3 is TGTGCCTGGAGTGTGCTCAGTTGGGGGAGGAGGTTGCGTGACACAGATACGCAGTATTTT.

About this clonotype itself: This sequence may be a read error, since a much larger clone differs from it by one base. DNA of the CDR3: TGCAGCGTTCCCGAGACAACGAACACCGGGGAGCTGTTTTTT. As protein: CSVPETTNTGELFF. The chain links TRBV29-1 to TRBJ2-2; D is ambiguous. The CDR3 sequence is 14 residues long. Trimming took 5 bases from V and 0 from J, leaving 10 bases between them. The germline gives CDR1 SQVTM, CDR2 ANQGSEA.

A note on this clonotype: At one of its ends the junction is not consistent with the germline gene, which may arise from a read error. CDR3 nucleotide sequence: TGTGCCATCGGTGACCCGCAGACTAGCGGGAGGACTAGCTCCTACAATGAGCAGTTCTTC. This encodes CAIGDPQTSGRTSSYNEQFF. The rearrangement links TRBV10-3 to TRBJ2-1, with 13 bases that match TRBD2. The CDR3 runs 20 residues. Germline V gene sequence: CDR1 ENHRY, CDR2 SYGVKD.

The rearrangement links TRBV15 to TRBJ2-6, with a tentative D call TRBD1 (5 bases). This CDR3 is built from 16 residues. Trimming shortened V by 4 bases and J by 4 bases, and 14 bases separated the two germline ends. Germline V gene data show CDR1 as LNHNV and CDR2 as YYDKDF (reference sequence). DNA of the CDR3: TGTGCCACCAGCACCCGTGGGGCTCTGGGGGCCAACGTCCTGACTTTC. Amino acid sequence: CATSTRGALGANVLTF.

With respect to this clonotype: A read error may be the cause here, since a much bigger clone is one base away. This chain uses TRBV7-9 with TRBJ2-1; 7 positions match TRBD2. The CDR3 is 17 amino acids. The germline CDR1 and CDR2 sequences are SEHNR and FQNEAQ (reference sequence). V was pared by 1 base and J by 4 bases, with 10 bases of the junction left unmatched. The CDR3 spells CASSLGGAGPRYNEQFF. CDR3 coding DNA: TGTGCCAGCAGCTTAGGAGGAGCGGGGCCCAGATACAATGAGCAGTTCTTC.

This clonotype has a count of ten or more. The chain combines TRBV9 with TRBJ2-7; weak D call: TRBD1 (6 bases). V shed 3 bases and J shed 2 bases, with 12 bases lying between them. The germline CDR1 and CDR2 sequences are SGDLS and YYNGEE. This CDR3 contains 14 residues. As DNA, the CDR3 is TGTGCCAGCAGCGCTGACAGGCACCCCTACGAGCAGTACTTC. It yields the protein CASSADRHPYEQYF.

This clonotype was recorded a few times. The chain employs TRBV19 and TRBJ1-1; maybe TRBD1 (5 bases). Germline CDR1 reads LNHDA; CDR2 reads SQIVND (reference sequence). Trimming stripped 3 bases from V and 4 bases from J, with 6 bases between. This CDR3 is built from 12 residues. The CDR3 DNA sequence: TGTGCCAGTAGTATGGGGACCACTGAAGCTTTCTTT. It codes for CASSMGTTEAFF. The complete variable domain, with remaining parts taken from reference TRBV19 and TRBJ1-1, reads DGGITQSPKYLFRKEGQNVTLSCEQNLNHDAMYWYRQDPGQGLRLIYYSQIVNDFQKGDIAEGYSVSREKKESFPLTVTSAQKNPTAFYLCASSMGTTEAFFGQGTRLTVV.

This clonotype was counted many times. The chain recombines TRBV10-3 with TRBJ1-3; D remains unclear. The CDR3 length is 13 residues. Germline loops: CDR1 ENHRY, CDR2 SYGVKD. With 2 bases removed from V and 5 bases from J, the gap between germline ends came to 7 bases. Here the CDR3 reads CAISENLRNTIYF. The CDR3 nucleotides read TGTGCCATCAGTGAGAACCTCAGAAACACCATATATTTT.

The V call is TRBV27, the J call TRBJ2-7, with 9 bases that match TRBD1. The CDR3 length is 15 residues. Trimming took 5 bases from V and 6 from J; bases not matched to a gene: 11. Germline V gene data show CDR1 as MNHEY and CDR2 as SMNVEV (reference sequence). DNA of the CDR3: TGTGCCAGCAGTCTCGGGACAGGGTTATACCGCGAGCAGTACTTC. It specifies CASSLGTGLYREQYF.

This rearrangement joins TRBV29-1 to TRBJ2-1, with 10 nucleotides matching TRBD2. V lost 0 bases and J lost 2; bases outside the gene matches: 10. The CDR3 loop spans 18 amino acids. Per the germline V gene, CDR1 is SQVTM and CDR2 is ANQGSEA. The CDR3 loop reads CSVEDKGAGGPAYNEQFF. CDR3 nucleotide sequence: TGCAGCGTTGAAGATAAGGGAGCGGGAGGGCCGGCCTACAATGAGCAGTTCTTC.

This clonotype was picked up many times. The chain links TRBV20-1 to TRBJ1-1; TRBD1 aligns across 9 bases. Germline loops: CDR1 DFQATT, CDR2 SNEGSKA (reference sequence). V was pared by 1 base and J by 0 bases, with 9 bases of the junction left unmatched. The CDR3 contains 17 residues. CDR3 DNA sequence: TGCAGTGCTAGAGCACCCTACAGGGGGCCTATGAACACTGAAGCTTTCTTT. It is translated as CSARAPYRGPMNTEAFF.

This clonotype was recorded many times. The genes are TRBV12-3 or TRBV12-4 and TRBJ2-1; 7 nucleotides align to TRBD2. The ends lost 10 bases at V and 4 bases at J; junction bases unmatched: 10. The CDR3 extends over 14 amino acids. Written as DNA, the CDR3 is TGTGCCAACGGATTCCCGGGACTATACAATGAGCAGTTCTTC. Its translation: CANGFPGLYNEQFF.

This clonotype was picked up a small number of times. A read error is possible here, since a much larger clone lies one base away. The chain combines TRBV7-8 with TRBJ2-3, with TRBD2 as a possible D gene (5 bases). The CDR3 contains 16 residues. Germline assignment: CDR1 SGHVS and CDR2 FQNEAQ. The CDR3 nucleotides read TGTACCAGCAGCTTACTAGGCGGGTTGGGCACAGATACGCAGTATTTT. This translates into CTSSLLGGLGTDTQYF.

The sample holds many counts of this clonotype. V gene TRBV3-1 combines with J gene TRBJ1-2; D not certain. V lost 1 base to trimming and J lost 0 bases, with 15 bases between them. CDR3 length: 17 residues. The germline V gene encodes CDR1 LGHDT and CDR2 YNNKEL (reference sequence). The CDR3 nucleotides read TGTGCCAGCAGCCAAGTGGGAGACACCAGAGCTAACTATGGCTACACCTTC. It is translated as CASSQVGDTRANYGYTF.

CDR3 bases: TGCAGTGCTAGTTACGGGAGAGGCTCCTACGAGCAGTACTTC. Translation: CSASYGRGSYEQYF. The V call is TRBV20-1, the J call TRBJ2-7, with a possible D match to TRBD2 (6 bases). Germline-derived CDR1 and CDR2 are DFQATT and SNEGSKA (reference sequence). This CDR3 spans 14 amino acids. V lost 3 bases, J lost 0 bases, and 12 bases lay in between.

This clonotype was observed at least ten times. The V gene is TRBV20-1, the J gene TRBJ2-1, with D possibly TRBD2 on 6 matching bases. In germline, CDR1 is DFQATT, CDR2 SNEGSKA (reference sequence). The length of the CDR3 is 16 residues. With 6 bases removed from V and 8 bases from J, the gap between germline ends came to 26 bases. CDR3 bases: TGCAGTGCCCCCATCCCCGAGCGGGCGGTTGTGGATGAGCAGTTCTTC. Its translation is CSAPIPERAVVDEQFF.

This clonotype was counted at least ten times. The gene calls are TRBV19 and TRBJ2-1, with TRBD1 matching 7 bases. The CDR3 is 16 amino acids. Germline V gives CDR1 LNHDA, CDR2 SQIVND (reference sequence). V lost 4 bases, J lost 2 bases, and 8 bases stayed unmatched. CDR3 in DNA: TGTGCCAGTAGTACGACGACAGGGTCTCCCTACAATGAGCAGTTCTTC. Translation gives CASSTTTGSPYNEQFF.